Reported below is one T cell receptor (beta chain). The V gene's germline CDR1 is SGHTS and CDR2 YDEGEE. The V and J ends lost 2 bases and 5 bases, in that order; junction bases with no gene match: 7. CDR3 length equals 16 residues. Measured with immunoSEQ multiplex PCR; TCRdb has only the in-frame clones, and not every one. The table records fewer than 140,000 clones, around 90% of them present only once. These data are taken from a study of T cell changes during pregnancy in multiple sclerosis. This chain links TRBV5-8 with TRBJ2-7; 13 positions match TRBD2. The sample was peripheral blood, taken after pregnancy. The sequence came from a female donor with multiple sclerosis, enrolled in a pregnancy study. The CDR3 region is CASSFRTSGSGDEQYF. The CDR3 bases are TGTGCCAGCAGCTTCCGGACTAGCGGGAGTGGCGACGAGCAGTACTTC.